This passage covers 7 T cell receptor beta chains from one sample sequenced in a study of OX40 agonist ivuxolimab in advanced cancers. This table comes from immunoSEQ multiplex PCR, and its TCRdb copy is limited to in-frame clones, with some not included. The table lists roughly 48,000 clones, roughly 90% of them singletons. Sample: CD4+ or CD8+ T cells sorted from blood, taken in a trial of the OX40 agonist ivuxolimab. The receptors here all came from an adult with an advanced solid tumor such as melanoma, head and neck, liver or kidney cancer.

This clone was detected a few times. CDR3 DNA sequence: TGTGCCAGCAGCCAAGTTTTGGCTAGCGGAATGATCCCCGAGCAGTACTTC. It specifies CASSQVLASGMIPEQYF. This chain links TRBV4-2 with TRBJ2-7, with TRBD2 identical over 7 bases. Per the germline V gene, CDR1 is LGHNA and CDR2 is YNFKEQ. J gave up 6 bases and V 1 base, and 15 bases lay outside the gene matches. The CDR3 consists of 17 residues.

This clone is a singleton in its sample. The chain couples TRBV28 to TRBJ1-5; TRBD1 aligns across 9 bases. This CDR3 is built from 14 residues. Germline CDR1 MDHEN, CDR2 SYDVKM. V lost 5 bases and J lost 5; bases outside the gene matches: 4. CDR3 loop: CASSLGQGYQPQHF. The CDR3 bases are TGTGCCAGCAGTCTCGGACAGGGGTATCAGCCCCAGCATTTT. Together with reference TRBV28 and TRBJ1-5, the CDR3 gives the full variable domain: DVKVTQSSRYLVKRTGEKVFLECVQDMDHENMFWYRQDPGLGLRLIYFSYDVKMKEKGDIPEGYSVSREKKERFSLILESASTNQTSMYLCASSLGQGYQPQHFGDGTRLSIL.

V and J are TRBV29-1 and TRBJ1-2, with D tentatively TRBD1 (6 bases). CDR3 length: 11 residues. Trimming removed 4 bases from V and 6 bases from J, with 9 bases in between. The germline V gene encodes CDR1 SQVTM and CDR2 ANQGSEA. The CDR3 sequence is CSVGAGDGYTF. The CDR3 nucleotides are TGCAGCGTTGGGGCAGGGGATGGCTACACCTTC.

The V gene is TRBV2, the J gene TRBJ2-6, with D perhaps being TRBD1 or TRBD2 (5 bases each). V was clipped by 6 bases and J by 0 bases, with 15 bases between them. The CDR3 sequence is 17 residues long. Germline V gene sequence: CDR1 SNHLY, CDR2 FYNNEI. The CDR3 region has the DNA TGTGCCAGCAGGGACCGGGACCTTTACTCTGGGGCCAACGTCCTGACTTTC. It is translated as CASRDRDLYSGANVLTF.

The chain links TRBV5-1 to TRBJ2-3; D gene unclear. Germline V lookup: CDR1 SGHRS, CDR2 YFSETQ. Trimming took 0 bases from V and 2 from J, leaving 7 bases between them. CDR3 length: 14 amino acids. CDR3 DNA: TGCGCCAGCAGCTTGGACGGCAACACAGATACGCAGTATTTT. Translation gives CASSLDGNTDTQYF. Supplemented by reference TRBV5-1 and TRBJ2-3, the full variable domain reads KAGVTQTPRYLIKTRGQQVTLSCSPISGHRSVSWYQQTPGQGLQFLFEYFSETQRNKGNFPGRFSGRQFSNSRSEMNVSTLELGDSALYLCASSLDGNTDTQYFGPGTRLTVL.

This sequence joins TRBV9 and TRBJ1-2, with TRBD1 matching 7 bases. The CDR3 is 18 residues long. Per germline, CDR1 SGDLS and CDR2 YYNGEE. After removal of 4 bases from V and 0 bases from J, the junction contained 15 bases not matched to a gene. DNA for the CDR3: TGTGCCAGCAGCCTACAGTCCGGGACAGCTAATACTAACTATGGCTACACCTTC. It is translated as CASSLQSGTANTNYGYTF.

About this clone itself: One junction end does not reproduce the germline sequence, and a read error may be involved. The chain carries TRBV5-6 and TRBJ2-7, with D possibly being TRBD1 or TRBD2 (5 bases each). Germline lookup yields CDR1 SGHDT and CDR2 YYEEEE. The CDR3 has 15 residues. The CDR3 DNA reads as TGTGCCAGCTGTCGGATGGGACGGCACTCCTACGAGCGGTACTTC. It translates to CASCRMGRHSYERYF.